This T cell receptor (beta chain) is from a study of blood T cell repertoires in COVID-19. Overall study context: Sites across the United States, Italy and Spain contributed samples from acute and convalescent COVID-19. T cells, B-cell-depleted T cells, or PBMCs supplied cDNA or gDNA.

Per the study methods: Reference gene primer amplification gave estimated nucleated cell counts. TCRdb's copy holds only in-frame clones and misses some; the assay was immunoSEQ multiplex PCR. Clonal size and the V and J genes are those of that table, whereas D and trimming came from the DNA. Among 200,000 to 300,000 clones, around nine tenths were seen once, and the ten largest hold more than 4.5%. The germline V and J ends were trimmed by 2 bases and 0 bases, with 16 bases remaining between them. The germline CDR1 and CDR2 sequences are LNHNV and YYDKDF (reference sequence). CDR3 size: 18 residues. The Seattle patients, enrolled during active infection, were followed longitudinally.

The rearrangement joins TRBV15 to TRBJ1-4, with D tentatively TRBD1 (5 bases). Source material: peripheral blood. The TCR comes from a woman between 55 and 75 years old with COVID-19, enrolled during active disease. CDR3 coding DNA: TGTGCCACCAGCAGACGCTTCGGTGGGGGGGCAACTAATGAAAAACTGTTTTTT. This gives the protein CATSRRFGGGATNEKLFF.